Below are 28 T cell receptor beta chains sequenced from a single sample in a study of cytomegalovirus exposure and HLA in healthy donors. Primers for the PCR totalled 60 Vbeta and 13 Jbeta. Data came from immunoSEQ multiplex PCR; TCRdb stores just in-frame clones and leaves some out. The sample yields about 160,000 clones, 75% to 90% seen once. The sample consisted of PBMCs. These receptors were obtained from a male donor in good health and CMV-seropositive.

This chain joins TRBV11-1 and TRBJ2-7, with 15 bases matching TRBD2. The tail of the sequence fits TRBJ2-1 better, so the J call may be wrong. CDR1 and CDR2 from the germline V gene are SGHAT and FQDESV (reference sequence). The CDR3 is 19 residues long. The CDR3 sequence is CASSKGLAGGTSSYNEQFF. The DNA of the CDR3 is TGTGCCAGCAGCAAAGGACTAGCGGGAGGGACGAGCTCCTACAATGAGCAGTTCTTC.

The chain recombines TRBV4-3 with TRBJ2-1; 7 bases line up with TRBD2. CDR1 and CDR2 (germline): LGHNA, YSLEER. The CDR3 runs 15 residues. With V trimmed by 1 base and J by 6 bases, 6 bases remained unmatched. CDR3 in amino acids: CASSQGTSRGNEQFF. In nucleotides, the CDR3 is TGCGCCAGCAGCCAAGGGACTAGTCGGGGCAATGAGCAGTTCTTC.

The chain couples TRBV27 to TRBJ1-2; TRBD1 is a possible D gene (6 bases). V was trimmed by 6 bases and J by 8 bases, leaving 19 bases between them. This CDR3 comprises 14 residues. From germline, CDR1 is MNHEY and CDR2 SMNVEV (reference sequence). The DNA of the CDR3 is TGTGCCAGCAGGTACCTACAGGGAAGAGGCGGCTACACCTTC. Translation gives CASRYLQGRGGYTF.

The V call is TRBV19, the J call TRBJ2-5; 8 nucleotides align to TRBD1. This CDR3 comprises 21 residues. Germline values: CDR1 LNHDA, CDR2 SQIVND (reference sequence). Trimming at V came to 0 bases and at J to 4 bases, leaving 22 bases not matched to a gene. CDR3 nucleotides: TGTGCCAGTAGTATAGAGGGGACAGGAATCCTACGTTCCAGCGAGGGAGAGACCCAGTACTTC. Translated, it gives CASSIEGTGILRSSEGETQYF.

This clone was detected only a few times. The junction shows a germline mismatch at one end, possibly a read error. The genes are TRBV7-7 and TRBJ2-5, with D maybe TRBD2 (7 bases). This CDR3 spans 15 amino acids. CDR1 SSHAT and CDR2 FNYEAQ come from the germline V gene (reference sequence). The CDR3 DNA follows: TGTGCTAGCAGCTTAGGGGGGGGCAACCAAGAGACCCAGTACTTC. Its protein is CASSLGGGNQETQYF.

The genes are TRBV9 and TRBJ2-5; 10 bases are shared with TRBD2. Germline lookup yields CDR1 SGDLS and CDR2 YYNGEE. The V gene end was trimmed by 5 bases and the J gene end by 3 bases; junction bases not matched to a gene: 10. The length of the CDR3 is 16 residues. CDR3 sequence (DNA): TGTGCCAGCAGGCTTTTAGCGGGAGGCGGAGAAGAGACCCAGTACTTC. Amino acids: CASRLLAGGGEETQYF.

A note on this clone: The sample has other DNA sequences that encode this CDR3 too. The CDR3 here is CASSPTGNNQPQHF. DNA of the CDR3: TGTGCCAGCTCACCGACAGGTAACAATCAGCCCCAGCATTTT. The chain joins TRBV18 to TRBJ1-5, with TRBD1 as a possible D gene (6 bases). Germline V CDR1 and CDR2: KGHSH, LQKENI. Between the trimmed V and J ends, which lost 3 bases and 3 bases, there was a span of 9 bases. The CDR3 consists of 14 residues.

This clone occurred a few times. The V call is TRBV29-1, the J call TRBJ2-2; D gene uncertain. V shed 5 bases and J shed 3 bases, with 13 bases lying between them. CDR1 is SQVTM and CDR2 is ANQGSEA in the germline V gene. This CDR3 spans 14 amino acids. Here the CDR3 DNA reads TGCAGCGTTCGAAGAGCCTCGGACACCGGGGAGCTGTTTTTT. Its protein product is CSVRRASDTGELFF.

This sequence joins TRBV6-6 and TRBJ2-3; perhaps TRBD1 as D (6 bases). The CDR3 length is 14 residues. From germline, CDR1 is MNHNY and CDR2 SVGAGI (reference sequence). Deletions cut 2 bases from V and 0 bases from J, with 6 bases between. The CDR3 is CASSYTGSTDTQYF. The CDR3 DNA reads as TGTGCCAGCAGTTACACAGGGAGCACAGATACGCAGTATTTT.

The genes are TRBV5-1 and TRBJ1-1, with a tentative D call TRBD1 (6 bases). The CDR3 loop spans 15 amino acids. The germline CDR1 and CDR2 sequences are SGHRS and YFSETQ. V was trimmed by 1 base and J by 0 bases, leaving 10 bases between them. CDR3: CASSLIKGVNTEAFF. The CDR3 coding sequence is TGCGCCAGCAGCTTGATAAAGGGGGTGAACACTGAAGCTTTCTTT.

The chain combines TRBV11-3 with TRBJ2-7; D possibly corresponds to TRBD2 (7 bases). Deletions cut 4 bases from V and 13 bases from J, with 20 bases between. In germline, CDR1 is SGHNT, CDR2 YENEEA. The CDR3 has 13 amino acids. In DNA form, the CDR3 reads TGTGCCAGCAGCTCGCGGGGGCTGGGTTTGGATTACTTC. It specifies CASSSRGLGLDYF.

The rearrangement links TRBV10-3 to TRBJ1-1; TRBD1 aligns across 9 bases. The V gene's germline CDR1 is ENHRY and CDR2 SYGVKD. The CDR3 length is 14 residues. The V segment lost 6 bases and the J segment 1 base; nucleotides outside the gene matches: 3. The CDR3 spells CAISADRGNTEAFF. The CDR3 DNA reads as TGTGCCATCAGCGCGGACAGGGGGAACACTGAAGCTTTCTTT.

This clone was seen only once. CDR3 nucleotides: TGTGCCAGCAGTGACGGACAAGACTATGGCTACACCTTC. This encodes CASSDGQDYGYTF. The rearrangement joins TRBV2 to TRBJ1-2; the D gene is possibly TRBD1 (5 bases). Germline V gene lookup returns CDR1 SNHLY and CDR2 FYNNEI. Trimming took 3 bases from V and 3 from J, leaving 8 bases between them. CDR3 length equals 13 residues.

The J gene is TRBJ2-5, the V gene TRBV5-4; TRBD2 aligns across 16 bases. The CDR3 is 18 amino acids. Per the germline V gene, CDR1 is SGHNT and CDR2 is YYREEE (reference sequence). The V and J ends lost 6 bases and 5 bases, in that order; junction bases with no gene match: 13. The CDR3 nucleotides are TGTGCCAGCACCCTGGCCGGGACTAGCGGGAGGGCCCGGGAGACCCAGTACTTC. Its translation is CASTLAGTSGRARETQYF.

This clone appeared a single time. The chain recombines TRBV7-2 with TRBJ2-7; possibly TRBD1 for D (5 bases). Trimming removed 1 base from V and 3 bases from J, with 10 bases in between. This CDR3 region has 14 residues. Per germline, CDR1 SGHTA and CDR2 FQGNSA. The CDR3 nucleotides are TGTGCCAGCAGCTTAGGCAGGGTTAACTACGAGCAGTACTTC. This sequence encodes CASSLGRVNYEQYF.

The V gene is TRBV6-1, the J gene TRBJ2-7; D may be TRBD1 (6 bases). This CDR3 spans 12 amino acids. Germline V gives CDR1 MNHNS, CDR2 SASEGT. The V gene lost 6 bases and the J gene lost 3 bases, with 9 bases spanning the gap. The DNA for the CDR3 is TGTGCCAGCAGGTTAGGGGGCTACGAGCAGTACTTC. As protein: CASRLGGYEQYF.

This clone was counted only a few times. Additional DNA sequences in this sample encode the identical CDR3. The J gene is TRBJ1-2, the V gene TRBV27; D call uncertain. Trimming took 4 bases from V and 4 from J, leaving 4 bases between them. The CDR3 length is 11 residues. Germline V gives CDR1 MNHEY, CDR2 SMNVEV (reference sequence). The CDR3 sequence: CASSSGYGYTF. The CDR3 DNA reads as TGTGCCAGCAGTTCGGGCTATGGCTACACCTTC.

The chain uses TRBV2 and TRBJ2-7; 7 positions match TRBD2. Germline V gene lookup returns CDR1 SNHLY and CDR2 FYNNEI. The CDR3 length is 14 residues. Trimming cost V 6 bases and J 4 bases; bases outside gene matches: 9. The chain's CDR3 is CASSELAGDYEQYF. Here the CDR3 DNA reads TGTGCCAGCAGCGAGTTGGCGGGAGATTACGAGCAGTACTTC.

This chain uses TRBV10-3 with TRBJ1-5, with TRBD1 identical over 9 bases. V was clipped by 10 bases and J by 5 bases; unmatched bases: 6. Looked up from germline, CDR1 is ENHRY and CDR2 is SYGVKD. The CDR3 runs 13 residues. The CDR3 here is CATRDREDQPQHF. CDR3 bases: TGTGCCACTCGGGACAGGGAAGATCAGCCCCAGCATTTT.

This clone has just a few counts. CDR3 region: CASSGYREARGGYTF. CDR3 coding DNA: TGTGCCAGCAGTGGATACAGGGAAGCCCGAGGAGGCTACACCTTC. The rearrangement joins TRBV7-2 to TRBJ1-2; TRBD1 is a possible D gene (6 bases). There are 15 residues in the CDR3. The V gene's germline CDR1 is SGHTA and CDR2 FQGNSA. Trimming removed 6 bases from V and 8 bases from J, with 22 bases in between.

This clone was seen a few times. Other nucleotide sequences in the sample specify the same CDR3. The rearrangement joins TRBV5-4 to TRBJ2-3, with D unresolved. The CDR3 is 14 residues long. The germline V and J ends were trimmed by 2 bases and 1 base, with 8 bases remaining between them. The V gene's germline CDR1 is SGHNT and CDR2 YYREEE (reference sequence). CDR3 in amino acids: CASSFRQGTDTQYF. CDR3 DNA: TGTGCCAGCAGCTTCAGGCAGGGCACAGATACGCAGTATTTT.

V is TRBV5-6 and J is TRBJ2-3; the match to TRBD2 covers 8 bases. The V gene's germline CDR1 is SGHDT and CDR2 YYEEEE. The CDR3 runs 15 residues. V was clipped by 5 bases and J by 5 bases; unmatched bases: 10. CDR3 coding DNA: TGTGCCAGCAGATCTCTTGCGGGAGGCAAAGATACGCAGTATTTT. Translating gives CASRSLAGGKDTQYF.

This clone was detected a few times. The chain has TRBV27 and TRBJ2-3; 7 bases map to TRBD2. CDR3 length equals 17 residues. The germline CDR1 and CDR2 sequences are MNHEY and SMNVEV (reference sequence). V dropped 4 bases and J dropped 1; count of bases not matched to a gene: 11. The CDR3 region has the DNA TGTGCCAGCAGTTCCCCCGTAGCGGGTTATGGCACAGATACGCAGTATTTT. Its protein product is CASSSPVAGYGTDTQYF.

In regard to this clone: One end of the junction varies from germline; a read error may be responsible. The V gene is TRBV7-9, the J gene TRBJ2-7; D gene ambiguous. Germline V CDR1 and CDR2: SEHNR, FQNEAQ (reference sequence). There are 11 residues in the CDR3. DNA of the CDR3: TGTTCCAGCAGCTGGCTCCTCAAGCAGTACTTC. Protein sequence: CSSSWLLKQYF.

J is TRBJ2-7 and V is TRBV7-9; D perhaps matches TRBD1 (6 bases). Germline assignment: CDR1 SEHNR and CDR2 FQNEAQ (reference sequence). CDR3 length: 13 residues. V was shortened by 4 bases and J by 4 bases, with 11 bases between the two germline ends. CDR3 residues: CASSYGTNYEQYF. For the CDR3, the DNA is TGTGCCAGCAGCTACGGGACAAATTACGAGCAGTACTTC.

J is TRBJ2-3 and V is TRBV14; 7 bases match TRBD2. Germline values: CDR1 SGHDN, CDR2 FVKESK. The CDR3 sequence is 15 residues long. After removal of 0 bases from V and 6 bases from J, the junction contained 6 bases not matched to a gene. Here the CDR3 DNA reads TGTGCCAGCAGCCAAGAGGGCGGGAGAGCGGATACGCAGTATTTT. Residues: CASSQEGGRADTQYF.

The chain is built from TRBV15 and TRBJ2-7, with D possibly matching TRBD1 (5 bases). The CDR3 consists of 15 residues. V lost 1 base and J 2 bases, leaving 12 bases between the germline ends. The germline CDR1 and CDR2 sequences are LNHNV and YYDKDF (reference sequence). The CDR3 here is CATSRGSGAAYEQYF. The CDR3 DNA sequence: TGTGCCACCAGCAGAGGGAGTGGGGCGGCCTACGAGCAGTACTTC.

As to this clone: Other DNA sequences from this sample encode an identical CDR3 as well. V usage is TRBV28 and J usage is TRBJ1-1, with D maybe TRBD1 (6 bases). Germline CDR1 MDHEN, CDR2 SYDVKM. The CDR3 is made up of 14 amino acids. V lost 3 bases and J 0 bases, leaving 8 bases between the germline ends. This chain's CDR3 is CASSFQGLNTEAFF. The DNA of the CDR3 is TGTGCCAGCAGTTTCCAGGGGTTGAACACTGAAGCTTTCTTT.